This TCR beta chain came from a study of response to subunit inactivated influenza vaccine (dated by TCRdb to the late 2010s). At the level of the whole study: Deep quantitative T cell receptor repertoire profiling was used in the study to track responses to a trivalent subunit inactivated influenza vaccine.

Study-wide findings and limitations: The authors proposed that each seasonal influenza vaccination may bring in only a limited number of new T cells.

The library was prepared using RT-PCR. The instrument was an Illumina HiSeq 2500. The public sequencing data were trimmed at Q25 with fastp and processed into clonotypes with MiXCR by TCRdb, which kept only in-frame beta chains. For every CDR3 protein sequence, its rows merge into one entry that carries the most common genes and DNA. Here the sample has 650,000 to 800,000 distinct CDR3 sequences; more than 11% occur a single time. Less than 9% of the sample goes to the ten largest clones. This clonotype was seen a handful of times. Its cognate antigen has yet to be identified. Base qualities are not recorded, but no much larger clone differs from it by a single base. Based on the germline V gene (reference sequence), the CDR1 and CDR2 sequences are DFQATT and SNEGSKA. From V the trimming removes 6 bases and from J it removes 4 bases, while the gene matches leave 9 bases of the junction unaccounted for. Reading from cysteine to phenylalanine, the CDR3 counts 14 amino acids. The sequence is cut down to CDR3 DNA, 42 bases in frame from base 1.

Recombination connected TRBV20-1 to TRBJ2-1; 7 middle bases align to TRBD1. The sequencing used PBMCs from blood, collected about 14 days before vaccination. This receptor was obtained from a man aged 50 or older who received an inactivated influenza vaccine. Donor details come from another sample of the same person, matched by shared clones. The nucleotide sequence reads TGCAGTGCCAGGGGACAGAACGTGTACAATGAGCAGTTCTTC. It encodes CSARGQNVYNEQFF.